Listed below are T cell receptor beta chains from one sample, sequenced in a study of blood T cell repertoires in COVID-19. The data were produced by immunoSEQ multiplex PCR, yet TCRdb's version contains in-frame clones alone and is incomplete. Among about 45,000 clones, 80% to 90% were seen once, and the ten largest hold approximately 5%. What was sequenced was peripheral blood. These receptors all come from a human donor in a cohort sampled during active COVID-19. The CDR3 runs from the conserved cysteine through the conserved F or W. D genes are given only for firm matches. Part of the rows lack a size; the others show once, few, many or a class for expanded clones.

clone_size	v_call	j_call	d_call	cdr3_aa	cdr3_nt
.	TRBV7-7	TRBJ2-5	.	CASSPRQAHGETQYF	TGTGCCAGCAGCCCACGACAGGCCCACGGGGAGACCCAGTACTTC
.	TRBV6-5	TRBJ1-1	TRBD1	CASSYSTGPGTEAFF	TGTGCCAGCAGTTACTCGACAGGGCCGGGGACTGAAGCTTTCTTT
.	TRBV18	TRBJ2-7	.	CASSPPMGQGGYEQYF	TGTGCCAGCTCACCACCTATGGGGCAGGGGGGCTACGAGCAGTACTTC
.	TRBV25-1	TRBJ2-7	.	CASSEAAGTRYEQYF	TGTGCCAGCAGTGAAGCGGCGGGAACTCGGTACGAGCAGTACTTC
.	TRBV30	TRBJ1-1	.	CAWGMGLFGTEAFF	TGTGCCTGGGGAATGGGTCTTTTCGGGACTGAAGCTTTCTTT
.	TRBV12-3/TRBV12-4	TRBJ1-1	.	CASSSTAKTEAFF	TGTGCCAGCAGTTCTACCGCCAAGACTGAAGCTTTCTTT
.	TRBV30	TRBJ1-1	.	CAWRRGGGTEAFF	TGTGCCTGGAGGAGGGGAGGAGGCACTGAAGCTTTCTTT
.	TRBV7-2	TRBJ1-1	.	CASSPRYGSGNTEAFF	TGTGCCAGCAGCCCTAGGTATGGGTCTGGGAACACTGAAGCTTTCTTT
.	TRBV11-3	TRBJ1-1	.	CASSVRQNTEAFF	TGTGCCAGCAGCGTTCGACAGAACACTGAAGCTTTCTTT
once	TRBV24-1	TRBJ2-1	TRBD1	CATSGQSPGQGRNEQFF	TGTGCCACCAGTGGCCAGTCCCCGGGACAGGGAAGAAATGAGCAGTTCTTC
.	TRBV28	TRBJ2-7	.	CASINMQAPYEQYF	TGTGCCAGCATAAATATGCAGGCCCCGTACGAGCAGTACTTC
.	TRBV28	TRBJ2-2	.	CASSTTGSTGELFF	TGTGCCAGCAGCACCACAGGGAGCACCGGGGAGCTGTTTTTT
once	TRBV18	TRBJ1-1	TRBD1	CASSGTGGDTEAFF	TGTGCCAGCTCAGGGACAGGTGGGGACACTGAAGCTTTCTTT
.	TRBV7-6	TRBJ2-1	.	CASSLAASYSYNEQFF	TGTGCCAGCAGCTTAGCTGCCTCCTACTCCTACAATGAGCAGTTCTTC
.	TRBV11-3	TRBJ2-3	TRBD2	CASSLVSGKTTDTQYF	TGTGCCAGCAGCCTTGTTAGCGGGAAGACCACAGATACGCAGTATTTT
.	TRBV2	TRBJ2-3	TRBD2	CASMVAGALTHTDTQYF	TGTGCCAGCATGGTAGCGGGAGCACTCACACACACAGATACGCAGTATTTT
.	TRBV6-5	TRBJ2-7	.	CASKFSGSYEQYF	TGTGCCAGCAAGTTTAGCGGATCCTACGAGCAGTACTTC
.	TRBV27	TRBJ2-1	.	CASTRGSRNEQFF	TGTGCCAGCACCCGCGGCAGCCGCAATGAGCAGTTCTTC
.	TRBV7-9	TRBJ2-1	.	CASSSRGSSYNEQFF	TGTGCCAGCAGCTCCCGGGGGAGCTCCTACAATGAGCAGTTCTTC
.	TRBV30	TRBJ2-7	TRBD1	CAGHRDRGYEQYF	TGTGCCGGGCACCGGGACAGGGGTTACGAGCAGTACTTC
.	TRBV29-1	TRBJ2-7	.	CSVEGGRGSYEQYF	TGCAGCGTTGAAGGAGGGCGGGGATCCTACGAGCAGTACTTC
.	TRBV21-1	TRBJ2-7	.	CASSNESYFPGLAEPRPGEQYF	TGTGCCAGCAGCAACGAATCCTACTTCCCGGGACTAGCGGAGCCACGGCCCGGCGAGCAGTACTTC